The 4 T cell receptor beta chains given below trace back to one sample, sequenced in a study of response to subunit inactivated influenza vaccine. TCRdb called the RT-PCR reads again in MiXCR, with one record for every CDR3 protein. The sample records some 480,000 distinct CDR3 sequences, roughly 9.7% being singletons. Sequencing used PBMCs from blood, obtained 40 to 50 days after vaccination. The receptor source for this set is a man aged 45 to 65 who received an inactivated influenza vaccine.

This clonotype has a handful of counts. The chain couples TRBV20-1 to TRBJ2-3; 11 nucleotides agree with TRBD2. CDR3 length: 13 residues. V lost 6 bases to trimming and J lost 7 bases; unmatched junction nucleotides: 6. Looked up from germline, CDR1 is DFQATT and CDR2 is SNEGSKA (reference sequence). The CDR3 loop is CSAYSGGANTQYF. DNA of the CDR3: TGCAGTGCCTATAGCGGGGGGGCAAATACGCAGTATTTT.

This clonotype was detected a few times. V and J are TRBV20-1 and TRBJ2-5, with 7 nucleotides matching TRBD1. J was trimmed by 5 bases and V by 0 bases; bases with no gene match: 21. This CDR3 comprises 19 residues. Germline-derived CDR1 and CDR2 are DFQATT and SNEGSKA (reference sequence). The DNA for the CDR3 is TGCAGTGCTAGAGATCCCGGGTTGGAGGTGACAGGGAGTCCGGAGACCCAGTACTTC. This encodes CSARDPGLEVTGSPETQYF.

A few counts support this clonotype. This sequence joins TRBV28 and TRBJ2-4; D is unresolved. The ends were cut back, 5 bases at V and 1 base at J, with 12 bases in the middle. This CDR3 contains 15 residues. From germline, CDR1 is MDHEN and CDR2 SYDVKM. The CDR3 bases are TGTGCCAGCAGTCCGCCGGGTGGTGCCAAAAACATTCAGTACTTC. Encoded protein: CASSPPGGAKNIQYF.

As DNA, the CDR3 is TGCAGTGCTAGGTCGGGTAGACAAGAGACCCAGTACTTC. As protein: CSARSGRQETQYF. The chain couples TRBV20-1 to TRBJ2-5; no firm D call. CDR3 size: 13 residues. Looked up from germline, CDR1 is DFQATT and CDR2 is SNEGSKA (reference sequence). Deletions cut 3 bases from V and 2 bases from J, with 10 bases between.